Listed here is a single TCR beta chain. Antigen unknown. The entry originates in a study of cytomegalovirus exposure and HLA in healthy donors. General study results and limits: Later on, analysis showed that most CMV-associated TCR beta chains appeared to be HLA-restricted.

The CDR3 contains 13 residues. V dropped 1 base and J dropped 1 base, with 4 bases sitting between them. CDR1 SGHVS and CDR2 FQNEAQ come from the germline V gene. 60 Vbeta and 13 Jbeta primers were used in PCR. Produced via immunoSEQ multiplex PCR; TCRdb's table is partial and in-frame only. The repertoire holds hundreds of thousands of clones, about 81% seen once, with approximately 5.7% in the top ten. Sequencing used PBMCs. This sequence joins TRBV7-8 and TRBJ1-1; D uncertain. The source of this sequence is a man aged 35-49 years in good health and CMV-seropositive. As DNA, the CDR3 is TGTGCCAGCAGCTTAGTTAGGAACACTGAAGCTTTCTTT. Translation: CASSLVRNTEAFF.